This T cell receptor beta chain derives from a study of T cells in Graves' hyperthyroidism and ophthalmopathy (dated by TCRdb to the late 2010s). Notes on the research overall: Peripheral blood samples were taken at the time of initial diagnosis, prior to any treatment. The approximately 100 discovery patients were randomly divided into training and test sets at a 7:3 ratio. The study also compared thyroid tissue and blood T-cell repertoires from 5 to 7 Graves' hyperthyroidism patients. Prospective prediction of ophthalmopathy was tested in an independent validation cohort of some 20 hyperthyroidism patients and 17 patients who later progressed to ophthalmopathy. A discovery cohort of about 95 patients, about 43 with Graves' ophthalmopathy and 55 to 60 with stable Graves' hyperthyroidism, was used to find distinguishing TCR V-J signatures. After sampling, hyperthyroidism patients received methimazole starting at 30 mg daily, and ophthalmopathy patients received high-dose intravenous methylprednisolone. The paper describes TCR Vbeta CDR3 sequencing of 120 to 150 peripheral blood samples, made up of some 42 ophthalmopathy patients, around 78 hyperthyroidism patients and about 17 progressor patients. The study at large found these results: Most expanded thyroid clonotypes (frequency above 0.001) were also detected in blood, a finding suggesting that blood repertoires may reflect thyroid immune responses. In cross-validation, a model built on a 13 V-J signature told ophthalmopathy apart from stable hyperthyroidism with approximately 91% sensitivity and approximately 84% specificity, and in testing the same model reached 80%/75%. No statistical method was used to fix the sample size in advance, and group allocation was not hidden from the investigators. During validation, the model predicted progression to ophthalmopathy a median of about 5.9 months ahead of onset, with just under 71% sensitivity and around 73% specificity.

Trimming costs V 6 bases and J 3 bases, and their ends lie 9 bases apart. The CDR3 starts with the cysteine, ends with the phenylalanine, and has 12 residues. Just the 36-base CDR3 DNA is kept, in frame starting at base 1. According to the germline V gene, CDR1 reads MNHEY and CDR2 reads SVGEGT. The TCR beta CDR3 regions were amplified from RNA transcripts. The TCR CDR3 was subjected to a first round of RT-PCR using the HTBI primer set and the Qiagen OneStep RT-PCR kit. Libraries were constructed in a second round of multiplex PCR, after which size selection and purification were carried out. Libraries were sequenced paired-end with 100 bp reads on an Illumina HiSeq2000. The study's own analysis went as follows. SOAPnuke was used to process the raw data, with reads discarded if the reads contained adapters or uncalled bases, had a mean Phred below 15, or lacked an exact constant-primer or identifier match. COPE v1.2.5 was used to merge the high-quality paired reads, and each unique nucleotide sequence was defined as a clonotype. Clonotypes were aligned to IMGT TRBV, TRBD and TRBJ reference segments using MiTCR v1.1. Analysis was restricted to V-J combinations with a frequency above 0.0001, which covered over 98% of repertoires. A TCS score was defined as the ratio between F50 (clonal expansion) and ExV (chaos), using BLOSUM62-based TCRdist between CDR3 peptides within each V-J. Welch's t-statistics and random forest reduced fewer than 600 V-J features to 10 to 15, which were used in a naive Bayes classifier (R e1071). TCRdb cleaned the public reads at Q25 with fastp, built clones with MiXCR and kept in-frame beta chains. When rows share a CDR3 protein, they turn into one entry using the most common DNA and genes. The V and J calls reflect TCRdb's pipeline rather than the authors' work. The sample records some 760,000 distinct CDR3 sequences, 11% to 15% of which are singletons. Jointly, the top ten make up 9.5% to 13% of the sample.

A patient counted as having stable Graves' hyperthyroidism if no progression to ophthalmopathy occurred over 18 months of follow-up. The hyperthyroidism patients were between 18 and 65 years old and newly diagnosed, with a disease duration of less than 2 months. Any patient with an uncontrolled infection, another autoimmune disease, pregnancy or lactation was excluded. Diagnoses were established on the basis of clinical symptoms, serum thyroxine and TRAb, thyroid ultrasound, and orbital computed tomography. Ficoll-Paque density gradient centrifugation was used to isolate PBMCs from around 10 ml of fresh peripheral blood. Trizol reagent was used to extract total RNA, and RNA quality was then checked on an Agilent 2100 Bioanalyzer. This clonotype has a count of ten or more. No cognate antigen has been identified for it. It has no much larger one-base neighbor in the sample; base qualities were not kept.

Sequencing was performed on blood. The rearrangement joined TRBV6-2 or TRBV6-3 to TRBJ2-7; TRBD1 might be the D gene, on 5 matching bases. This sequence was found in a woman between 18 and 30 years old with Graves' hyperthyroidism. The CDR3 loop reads CASRDKYYEQYF. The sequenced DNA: TGTGCCAGCAGGGACAAATACTACGAGCAGTACTTC.